This record looks at one TCR beta chain sequence and its context. Its antigen is undetermined. This entry comes from a study of blood T cells in healthy people across ages. Study findings and constraints: As naive T cell percentage varied, TCR beta diversity correlated strongly with it.

Per sample, a minimum of 6 million PBMCs were isolated. Each sample yielded at least 5 micrograms of PBMC total RNA. Primers used in a second PCR of roughly 7 to 11 cycles were a sample-barcoded 5' primer and a J-beta primer mix. TCRdb redid the calling of the 5' RACE reads with MiXCR, one entry per CDR3 protein. Of over 1,500,000 distinct CDR3 sequences in the sample, about 39% were seen once. The V end lost 0 bases, the J end lost 1 base, and 12 bases lay between the germline ends. The CDR3 has 16 residues. Germline V gene sequence: CDR1 MNHEY, CDR2 SVGAGI. The sequenced sample consisted of blood. The sequence derives from a human donor in good health. The chain is built from TRBV6-5 and TRBJ1-2; D might be TRBD1 (5 bases). CDR3 amino acids: CASSYSGGEGNYGYTF. DNA of the CDR3: TGTGCCAGCAGTTACTCGGGGGGAGAGGGTAACTATGGCTACACCTTC.